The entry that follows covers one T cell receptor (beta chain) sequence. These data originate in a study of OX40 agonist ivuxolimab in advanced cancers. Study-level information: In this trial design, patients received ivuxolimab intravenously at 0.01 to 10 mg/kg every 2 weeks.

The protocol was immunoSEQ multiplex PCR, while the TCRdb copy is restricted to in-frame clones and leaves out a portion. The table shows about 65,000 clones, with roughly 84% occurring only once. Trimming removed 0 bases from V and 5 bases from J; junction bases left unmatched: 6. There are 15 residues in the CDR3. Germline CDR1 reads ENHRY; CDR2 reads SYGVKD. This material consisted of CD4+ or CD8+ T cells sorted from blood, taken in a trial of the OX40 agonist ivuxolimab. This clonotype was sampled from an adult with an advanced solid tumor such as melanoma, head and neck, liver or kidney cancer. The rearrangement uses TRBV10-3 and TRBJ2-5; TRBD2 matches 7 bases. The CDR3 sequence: CAISESPGGSETQYF. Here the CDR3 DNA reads TGTGCCATCAGTGAGTCCCCCGGGGGGTCGGAGACCCAGTACTTC.